The 8 T cell receptor beta chains listed next were all sequenced from one sample in a study of T cell repertoires in cytomegalovirus infection. TCRdb independently ran MiXCR on the reads; one entry per CDR3 protein. Seen here are 200,000 to 300,000 distinct CDR3 sequences, approximately 9.1% observed once, and the top ten hold about 15%. Sequenced: PBMCs. The receptors shown here come from a human donor in good health (CMV status not recorded). Some clones in this sample may be carry-over from other donors' samples.

This clonotype was seen many times. J is TRBJ1-1 and V is TRBV7-2; D gene uncertain. Germline lookup yields CDR1 SGHTA and CDR2 FQGNSA. V was cut by 5 bases and J by 4 bases, with 8 bases left in between. The CDR3 runs 12 residues. The CDR3 is CASSRFRTEAFF. The CDR3 nucleotides are TGTGCCAGCAGCAGGTTTCGCACTGAAGCTTTCTTT.

V usage is TRBV23-1 and J usage is TRBJ1-1, with D unclear. Being an ORF, TRBV23-1 has a function that is uncertain. V lost 0 bases, J lost 6 bases, and 20 bases lay in between. This CDR3 has 17 residues. The CDR3 spells CASSQSSGQWEQPEAFF. The CDR3, as DNA: TGCGCCAGCAGTCAATCAAGTGGGCAGTGGGAGCAACCTGAAGCTTTCTTT.

This clonotype has just a few counts. The chain has TRBV20-1 and TRBJ1-4, with D maybe TRBD1 (5 bases). CDR3 size: 13 residues. V was pared by 6 bases and J by 3 bases, with 11 bases between. The germline V gene encodes CDR1 DFQATT and CDR2 SNEGSKA (reference sequence). The CDR3 is CSAWGVANEKLFF. The DNA for the CDR3 is TGCAGTGCGTGGGGGGTGGCTAATGAAAAACTGTTTTTT.

The rearrangement uses TRBV5-1 and TRBJ2-1, with 9 bases aligning to TRBD1. V lost 7 bases, J lost 7 bases, and 15 bases stayed unmatched. The germline V gene encodes CDR1 SGHRS and CDR2 YFSETQ. CDR3 size: 16 residues. The CDR3 spells CASSSRPGQGGNEQFF. DNA for the CDR3: TGCGCCAGCTCATCCCGACCGGGACAGGGTGGGAATGAGCAGTTCTTC.

This clonotype showed up many times. The chain is built from TRBV7-2 and TRBJ2-7; TRBD1 or TRBD2 may be the D gene (6 bases each). Trimming cost V 1 base and J 6 bases, with 16 bases left between them. Germline V gene sequence: CDR1 SGHTA, CDR2 FQGNSA. The CDR3 runs to 15 residues. The DNA for the CDR3 is TGTGCCAGCAGCTTAGGACCAGGGGAGGTCCGCGAGCAGTACTTC. Translation: CASSLGPGEVREQYF.

In this sample, this clonotype turned up many times. J is TRBJ2-1 and V is TRBV7-2; D uncertain. The V gene's germline CDR1 is SGHTA and CDR2 FQGNSA. Trimming removed 7 bases from V and 9 bases from J, with 16 bases in between. This CDR3 is 13 amino acids long. The CDR3 loop is CASMRGFLGEQFF. The CDR3 coding sequence is TGTGCCAGCATGCGTGGTTTTTTAGGTGAGCAGTTCTTC.

This clonotype was recorded many times. The chain has TRBV7-2 and TRBJ2-7; 11 positions match TRBD2. In germline, CDR1 is SGHTA, CDR2 FQGNSA. This CDR3 is built from 15 residues. J was trimmed by 0 bases and V by 5 bases; bases with no gene match: 3. DNA of the CDR3: TGTGCCAGCAGCCCTAGCGGGAGGCGCTCCTACGAGCAGTACTTC. Residues: CASSPSGRRSYEQYF.

A few counts support this clonotype. This CDR3 is CSAHPLASGTYEQYF. The CDR3, as DNA: TGCAGTGCCCACCCGTTGGCTAGCGGAACCTACGAGCAGTACTTC. V is TRBV20-1 and J is TRBJ2-7; 7 positions agree with TRBD2. The germline V gene has CDR1 DFQATT and CDR2 SNEGSKA (reference sequence). Losses at the gene ends were 6 bases for V and 2 bases for J; bases not matched to a gene: 13. CDR3 length: 15 amino acids.